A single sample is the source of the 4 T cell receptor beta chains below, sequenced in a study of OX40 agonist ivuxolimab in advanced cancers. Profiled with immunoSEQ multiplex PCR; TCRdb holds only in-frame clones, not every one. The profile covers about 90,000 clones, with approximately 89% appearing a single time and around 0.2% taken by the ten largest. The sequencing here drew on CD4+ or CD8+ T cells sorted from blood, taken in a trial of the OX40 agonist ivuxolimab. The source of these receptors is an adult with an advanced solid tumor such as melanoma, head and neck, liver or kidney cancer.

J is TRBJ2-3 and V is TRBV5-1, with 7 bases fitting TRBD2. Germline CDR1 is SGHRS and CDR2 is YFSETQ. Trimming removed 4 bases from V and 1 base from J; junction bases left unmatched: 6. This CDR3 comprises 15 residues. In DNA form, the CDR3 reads TGCGCCAGCAGCCAGAGCGGGGATGGCACAGATACGCAGTATTTT. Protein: CASSQSGDGTDTQYF.

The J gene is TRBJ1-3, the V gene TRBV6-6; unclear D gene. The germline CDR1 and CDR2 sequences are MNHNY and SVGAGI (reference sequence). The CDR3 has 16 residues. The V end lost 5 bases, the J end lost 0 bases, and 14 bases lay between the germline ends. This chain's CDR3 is CASSPRAHLSGNTIYF. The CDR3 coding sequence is TGTGCCAGCAGTCCCCGAGCCCACCTCTCTGGAAACACCATATATTTT.

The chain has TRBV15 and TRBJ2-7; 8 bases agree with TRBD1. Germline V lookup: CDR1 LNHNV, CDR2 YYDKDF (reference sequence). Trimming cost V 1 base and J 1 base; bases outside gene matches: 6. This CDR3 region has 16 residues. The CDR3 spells CATSRAGQGRSYEQYF. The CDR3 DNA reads TGTGCCACCAGCAGAGCCGGACAGGGTAGGTCCTACGAGCAGTACTTC.

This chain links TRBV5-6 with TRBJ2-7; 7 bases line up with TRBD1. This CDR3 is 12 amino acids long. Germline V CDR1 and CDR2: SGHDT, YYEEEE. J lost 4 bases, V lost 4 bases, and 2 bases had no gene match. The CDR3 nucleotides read TGTGCCAGCAGCCTGACAGGGTACGAGCAGTACGTC. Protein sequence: CASSLTGYEQYV.